Shown below are 10 T cell receptor beta chains from a single sample sequenced in a study of cytomegalovirus exposure and HLA in healthy donors. Researchers ran the PCR with 60 Vbeta and 13 Jbeta primers. The protocol was immunoSEQ multiplex PCR, while the TCRdb copy is restricted to in-frame clones and leaves out a portion. The table includes around 140,000 clones, roughly four fifths detected once. The sequenced material came from PBMCs. The receptor set was obtained from a young man in good health and CMV-seropositive.

The chain couples TRBV5-1 to TRBJ1-2; a possible D gene is TRBD1 (5 bases). Germline assignment: CDR1 SGHRS and CDR2 YFSETQ. V gave up 4 bases and J gave up 4 bases, with 17 bases separating them. CDR3 size: 15 residues. The chain's CDR3 is CASSPRMGGTYGYTF. CDR3 in DNA: TGCGCCAGCAGCCCTCGGATGGGAGGGACCTATGGCTACACCTTC.

This clone was seen just once. The chain has TRBV9 and TRBJ2-5, with 14 bases identical to TRBD2. The CDR3 totals 16 residues. V lost 4 bases to trimming and J lost 1 base; unmatched junction nucleotides: 3. Germline lookup yields CDR1 SGDLS and CDR2 YYNGEE. The CDR3 is CASSMGLAGAQETQYF. CDR3 nucleotide sequence: TGTGCCAGCAGCATGGGACTAGCGGGAGCCCAAGAGACCCAGTACTTC. Using reference TRBV9 and TRBJ2-5 for the parts outside the CDR3, the full variable domain is DSGVTQTPKHLITATGQRVTLRCSPRSGDLSVYWYQQSLDQGLQFLIQYYNGEERAKGNILERFSAQQFPDLHSELNLSSLELGDSALYFCASSMGLAGAQETQYFGPGTRLLVL.

This chain links TRBV12-5 with TRBJ2-3; 7 bases agree with TRBD1. Trimming cost V 5 bases and J 1 base; bases outside gene matches: 9. Germline V gene lookup returns CDR1 LGHNT and CDR2 FRNRAP. The CDR3 has 16 amino acids. The CDR3 coding sequence is TGTGCTAGTGGTCCCCCACAGGGGCTGGGCACAGATACGCAGTATTTT. It codes for CASGPPQGLGTDTQYF.

The V and J genes are TRBV30 and TRBJ2-7; 7 bases map to TRBD2. Germline lookup yields CDR1 GTSNPN and CDR2 SVGIG (reference sequence). J gave up 0 bases and V 3 bases, and 5 bases lay outside the gene matches. This CDR3 has 14 residues. CDR3 loop: CAWRGGSGSYEQYF. CDR3 DNA sequence: TGTGCCTGGAGAGGCGGGAGTGGCTCCTACGAGCAGTACTTC. Supplemented by reference TRBV30 and TRBJ2-7, the full variable domain reads SQTIHQWPATLVQPVGSPLSLECTVEGTSNPNLYWYRQAAGRGLQLLFYSVGIGQISSEVPQNLSASRPQDRQFILSSKKLLLSDSGFYLCAWRGGSGSYEQYFGPGTRLTVT.

CDR3 in amino acids: CASSQVVLSIQSGSAKNIQYF. DNA for the CDR3: TGCGCCAGCAGCCAAGTAGTCCTTTCAATCCAATCGGGTTCAGCCAAAAACATTCAGTACTTC. The V gene is TRBV4-1, the J gene TRBJ2-4; D ambiguous. V was cut by 1 base and J by 0 bases, with 25 bases left in between. Germline V gene lookup returns CDR1 MGHRA and CDR2 YSYEKL. The CDR3 is made up of 21 amino acids.

The gene calls are TRBV28 and TRBJ2-7; perhaps TRBD2 as D (6 bases). Germline V gene lookup returns CDR1 MDHEN and CDR2 SYDVKM. V gave up 6 bases and J gave up 1 base, with 13 bases separating them. This CDR3 spans 14 amino acids. Here the CDR3 reads CASRTGTVSYEQYF. The CDR3 DNA follows: TGTGCCAGCAGAACCGGGACTGTTTCCTACGAGCAGTACTTC.

This clone was observed a single time. The rearrangement joins TRBV7-6 to TRBJ2-7; D might be TRBD2 (6 bases). Germline assignment: CDR1 SGHVS and CDR2 FNYEAQ. The CDR3 is made up of 16 amino acids. Trimming removed 5 bases from V and 1 base from J, with 18 bases in between. CDR3 nucleotides: TGTGCCAGCAGCCCCCCAAGGGTAGCGGCTTCCTACGAGCAGTACTTC. This translates into CASSPPRVAASYEQYF. Full variable domain (missing parts from reference TRBV7-6 and TRBJ2-7): GAGVSQSPRYKVTKRGQDVALRCDPISGHVSLYWYRQALGQGPEFLTYFNYEAQQDKSGLPNDRFSAERPEGSISTLTIQRTEQRDSAMYRCASSPPRVAASYEQYFGPGTRLTVT.

The genes are TRBV19 and TRBJ1-5, with D unclear. Per germline, CDR1 LNHDA and CDR2 SQIVND (reference sequence). The CDR3 contains 15 residues. V lost 0 bases, J lost 0 bases, and 6 bases lay in between. CDR3 DNA sequence: TGTGCCAGTAGTATAGATCAGTATAGCAATCAGCCCCAGCATTTT. Translated, it gives CASSIDQYSNQPQHF. The full variable domain, rest sourced from reference TRBV19 and TRBJ1-5, is DGGITQSPKYLFRKEGQNVTLSCEQNLNHDAMYWYRQDPGQGLRLIYYSQIVNDFQKGDIAEGYSVSREKKESFPLTVTSAQKNPTAFYLCASSIDQYSNQPQHFGDGTRLSIL.

This chain uses TRBV11-1 with TRBJ2-7, with 8 positions matching TRBD1. Losses at the gene ends were 4 bases for V and 0 bases for J; bases not matched to a gene: 5. This CDR3 region has 15 residues. The germline V gene encodes CDR1 SGHAT and CDR2 FQDESV (reference sequence). CDR3 sequence (DNA): TGTGCCAGCAGCTCCCGGACAGGGATCTCCTACGAGCAGTACTTC. Protein: CASSSRTGISYEQYF.

V gene TRBV10-3 combines with J gene TRBJ1-1; 9 nucleotides line up with TRBD1. CDR1 and CDR2 (germline): ENHRY, SYGVKD. Losses at the gene ends were 2 bases for V and 7 bases for J; bases not matched to a gene: 14. This CDR3 has 17 amino acids. DNA of the CDR3: TGTGCCATCAGTGAGCCCCCACAGGGGGCGATGTGGAATGAAGCTTTCTTT. Encoded protein: CAISEPPQGAMWNEAFF.